The 24 T cell receptor beta chains in this list originate from one sample, sequenced in a study of beta chain features in type 1 diabetes. Sequencing targeted expressed TCRB transcripts, as all isolated RNA had been reverse transcribed. Method: immunoSEQ multiplex PCR; TCRdb's copy keeps in-frame clones and lacks some. The data contain roughly 300,000 clones, under 8.5% of them seen just once; the ten biggest clones take up around 0.45%. Sequenced input: central memory CD4+ T cells from blood. The receptor set was obtained from a woman under 30 in good health.

The sample holds a few counts of this clone. A read error may produce the germline difference seen at one junction end. The rearrangement links TRBV10-3 to TRBJ2-7; D call uncertain. In germline, CDR1 is ENHRY, CDR2 SYGVKD. The CDR3 length is 11 residues. CDR3 bases: TGCGCCGTAGCAGATCTTTACGAGCAGTACTTC. It codes for CAVADLYEQYF.

The sample holds a few counts of this clone. Distinct nucleotide sequences in the sample also encode this CDR3. CDR3 region: CASSPTGVYQETQYF. Written as DNA, the CDR3 is TGTGCCAGCAGCCCGACAGGGGTTTACCAAGAGACCCAGTACTTC. V and J are TRBV2 and TRBJ2-5; TRBD1 matches at 8 bases. V was clipped by 6 bases and J by 0 bases; unmatched bases: 6. Germline assignment: CDR1 SNHLY and CDR2 FYNNEI. The CDR3 totals 15 residues.

The sample holds a few counts of this clone. The rearrangement uses TRBV7-2 and TRBJ1-1; 7 bases fit TRBD1. The germline V gene encodes CDR1 SGHTA and CDR2 FQGNSA. The CDR3 is 13 amino acids. The V and J ends lost 5 bases and 5 bases, in that order; junction bases with no gene match: 5. CDR3 sequence (DNA): TGTGCCAGCAGCCCCGGACAGGAAACTGAAGCTTTCTTT. This encodes CASSPGQETEAFF.

The sample holds a few counts of this clone. The gene calls are TRBV18 and TRBJ2-3, with a weak D call TRBD2 (5 bases). Per germline, CDR1 KGHSH and CDR2 LQKENI. V shed 3 bases and J shed 0 bases, with 10 bases lying between them. This CDR3 has 15 amino acids. CDR3 loop: CASSPRDSSTDTQYF. Written as DNA, the CDR3 is TGTGCCAGCTCACCTCGGGATTCTAGCACAGATACGCAGTATTTT.

The genes are TRBV6-6 and TRBJ2-2; 8 bases line up with TRBD2. CDR1 and CDR2 (germline): MNHNY, SVGAGI (reference sequence). J gave up 5 bases and V 5 bases, and 7 bases lay outside the gene matches. The CDR3 spans 15 residues. DNA of the CDR3: TGTGCCAGCAGTCATGGACTAGCTGTAACCGGGGAGCTGTTTTTT. This sequence encodes CASSHGLAVTGELFF.

The V call is TRBV5-6, the J call TRBJ1-2; 7 bases fit TRBD1. The CDR3 runs 15 residues. V dropped 4 bases and J dropped 1; count of bases not matched to a gene: 7. Germline V gives CDR1 SGHDT, CDR2 YYEEEE. CDR3 sequence: CASSPQGQLNYGYTF. CDR3 sequence (DNA): TGTGCCAGCAGCCCTCAGGGACAGCTTAACTATGGCTACACCTTC.

In its sample, this clone was seen a few times. The rearrangement joins TRBV28 to TRBJ1-2; 7 bases map to TRBD1. The CDR3 extends over 12 amino acids. Germline CDR1 and CDR2: MDHEN and SYDVKM. The V segment lost 5 bases and the J segment 4 bases; nucleotides outside the gene matches: 1. CDR3 residues: CASSGTVYGYTF. DNA of the CDR3: TGTGCCAGCAGTGGGACAGTCTATGGCTACACCTTC.

A few counts support this clone. This sequence joins TRBV7-2 and TRBJ2-7; no clear D. The CDR3 has 12 residues. Trimming stripped 5 bases from V and 4 bases from J, with 9 bases between. Germline loops: CDR1 SGHTA, CDR2 FQGNSA. CDR3: CASSQLPYEQYF. CDR3 coding DNA: TGTGCCAGCAGCCAACTACCTTACGAGCAGTACTTC.

V usage is TRBV4-3 and J usage is TRBJ1-2, with D maybe TRBD1 (5 bases). Germline V gives CDR1 LGHNA, CDR2 YSLEER. The CDR3 loop spans 14 amino acids. The V end was cut by 4 bases, the J end by 4 bases, with 13 bases between. The CDR3 region has the DNA TGCGCCAGCAGCCCGGGCCCCCAGGGCTATGGCTACACCTTC. Translating gives CASSPGPQGYGYTF.

This clone has just a few counts. The V and J genes are TRBV7-2 and TRBJ2-7, with TRBD2 matching over 11 bases. This CDR3 spans 16 amino acids. Germline V gene lookup returns CDR1 SGHTA and CDR2 FQGNSA. With V trimmed by 3 bases and J by 3 bases, 7 bases remained unmatched. The CDR3 sequence is CASSLSSGRVGYEQYF. CDR3 nucleotide sequence: TGTGCCAGCAGCTTGAGTAGCGGGAGGGTTGGCTACGAGCAGTACTTC.

This clone was found a few times. The chain has TRBV5-6 and TRBJ2-5; weak D call: TRBD1 (5 bases). Germline V lookup: CDR1 SGHDT, CDR2 YYEEEE. Trimming cost V 2 bases and J 5 bases, with 10 bases left between them. This CDR3 is built from 13 residues. In nucleotides, the CDR3 is TGTGCCAGCAGCTTCTCAGGGTTGGAGACCCAGTACTTC. Translation gives CASSFSGLETQYF.

The chain carries TRBV7-9 and TRBJ2-7; D is undetermined. The germline gives CDR1 SEHNR, CDR2 FQNEAQ (reference sequence). The CDR3 contains 13 residues. The V gene lost 4 bases and the J gene lost 1 base, with 8 bases spanning the gap. CDR3 coding DNA: TGTGCCAGCAGCTCCAAAGGTTCCTACGAGCAGTACTTC. The encoded protein is CASSSKGSYEQYF.

A few counts support this clone. The chain uses TRBV19 and TRBJ1-1; no clear D. There are 14 residues in the CDR3. The germline gives CDR1 LNHDA, CDR2 SQIVND (reference sequence). V was shortened by 4 bases and J by 4 bases, with 13 bases between the two germline ends. CDR3 DNA sequence: TGTGCCAGTAGTACCGGCCAACCCACCACTGAAGCTTTCTTT. Translation: CASSTGQPTTEAFF.

Comments on this clone: Compared with germline, one end of the junction differs, possibly owing to a read error. The chain uses TRBV10-3 and TRBJ2-2; D is ambiguous. The germline gives CDR1 ENHRY, CDR2 SYGVKD. The CDR3 has 12 residues. CDR3: CASSKITGELFF. The CDR3 DNA reads as TGTGCCAGCAGTAAGATAACCGGGGAGCTGTTTTTT.

This clone has just a few counts. The chain carries TRBV6-1 and TRBJ2-7; 8 bases align to TRBD2. V trimming: 7 bases; J trimming: 3 bases; junction bases outside the gene matches: 8. CDR1 is MNHNS, CDR2 SASEGT, per germline. This CDR3 has 14 amino acids. The CDR3 loop reads CASISGGGDYEQYF. CDR3 DNA sequence: TGTGCCAGCATTTCCGGGGGGGGCGACTACGAGCAGTACTTC.

For this clone: A single base separates this from a much larger clone, so it may be a read error. The V call is TRBV27, the J call TRBJ2-5; D ambiguous. Germline V gene lookup returns CDR1 MNHEY and CDR2 SMNVEV (reference sequence). CDR3 length equals 11 residues. Between the trimmed V and J ends, which lost 6 bases and 2 bases, there was a span of 4 bases. This chain's CDR3 is CASSHQETQYF. For the CDR3, the DNA is TGTGCCAGCAGCCATCAAGAGACCCAGTACTTC.

The V call is TRBV7-8, the J call TRBJ2-3; no reliable D call. This CDR3 spans 14 amino acids. Trimming removed 6 bases from V and 4 bases from J, with 14 bases in between. Germline lookup yields CDR1 SGHVS and CDR2 FQNEAQ. The CDR3 is CASSWVLGPDTQYF. DNA of the CDR3: TGTGCCAGCAGTTGGGTCCTGGGCCCAGATACGCAGTATTTT. The whole variable domain, remainder taken from reference TRBV7-8 and TRBJ2-3, is GAGVSQSPRYKVAKRGQDVALRCDPISGHVSLFWYQQALGQGPEFLTYFQNEAQLDKSGLPSDRFFAERPEGSVSTLKIQRTQQEDSAVYLCASSWVLGPDTQYFGPGTRLTVL.

This clone was observed a few times. This chain uses TRBV29-1 with TRBJ2-1; 9 bases map to TRBD2. J was trimmed by 9 bases and V by 6 bases; bases with no gene match: 9. CDR3 length: 13 amino acids. The germline gives CDR1 SQVTM, CDR2 ANQGSEA. CDR3 nucleotides: TGCAGCGTGAAAAGCCAACTAGCGGGTGAGCAGTTCTTC. As protein: CSVKSQLAGEQFF.

On this clone: The same CDR3 can be traced to other DNA sequences in this sample. V and J are TRBV27 and TRBJ2-5; D remains ambiguous. CDR1 is MNHEY, CDR2 SMNVEV, per germline (reference sequence). V was shortened by 6 bases and J by 5 bases, with 10 bases between the two germline ends. The CDR3 is 12 amino acids. Written as DNA, the CDR3 is TGTGCCAGCAGGCAGAGTGGGGAGACCCAGTACTTC. It translates to CASRQSGETQYF.

This chain connects TRBV5-4 to TRBJ2-5; D could derive from TRBD1 or TRBD2 (5 bases each). This CDR3 spans 14 amino acids. CDR1 and CDR2 (germline): SGHNT, YYREEE (reference sequence). With 0 bases removed from V and 5 bases from J, the gap between germline ends came to 11 bases. The CDR3 DNA follows: TGTGCCAGCAGCTTGGTCCAGGGCGGGGAGACCCAGTACTTC. It codes for CASSLVQGGETQYF.

This clone was picked up a small number of times. The CDR3 bases are TGTGCCAGCAGCTCGAGCCGCGGGACAGGGATCTACGAGCAGTACTTC. It codes for CASSSSRGTGIYEQYF. V and J are TRBV5-4 and TRBJ2-7, with 9 bases matching TRBD1. The CDR3 length is 16 residues. The V segment lost 3 bases and the J segment 3 bases; nucleotides outside the gene matches: 10. CDR1 is SGHNT, CDR2 YYREEE, per germline (reference sequence).

This clone was observed a handful of times. This chain uses TRBV4-3 with TRBJ2-5; no firm D call. V shed 0 bases and J shed 2 bases, with 7 bases lying between them. CDR1 LGHNA and CDR2 YSLEER come from the germline V gene. The CDR3 is 14 amino acids. The CDR3 DNA reads as TGCGCCAGCAGCCAAGATCGCCGGCAAGAGACCCAGTACTTC. Translating it yields CASSQDRRQETQYF.

A few counts support this clone. The chain combines TRBV5-1 with TRBJ2-2; 7 bases map to TRBD1. From germline, CDR1 is SGHRS and CDR2 YFSETQ. The CDR3 runs 16 residues. V lost 3 bases, J lost 1 base, and 6 bases stayed unmatched. In nucleotides, the CDR3 is TGCGCCAGCAGCTCATCCGGGACAGTGAACACCGGGGAGCTGTTTTTT. As protein: CASSSSGTVNTGELFF.

This clone came up a few times. The chain combines TRBV5-4 with TRBJ1-5, with a possible D match to TRBD1 (5 bases). The germline V gene encodes CDR1 SGHNT and CDR2 YYREEE (reference sequence). The CDR3 sequence is 16 residues long. V was pared by 0 bases and J by 2 bases, with 12 bases between. Here the CDR3 DNA reads TGTGCCAGCAGCTTGGGGGGCGGAGCTGGCAATCAGCCCCAGCATTTT. Its translation: CASSLGGGAGNQPQHF.